This TCR beta chain was captured by sequencing in a study of T cell changes during pregnancy in multiple sclerosis. Assay: immunoSEQ multiplex PCR; the TCRdb copy retains only in-frame clones and omits some. The data contain some 20,000 clones, more than 70% of them singletons. The clonotype originates from a female donor in good health, enrolled as a control in a pregnancy study. The sequencing used CD4+ T cells from peripheral blood mononuclear cells, collected in the first trimester of pregnancy.

The CDR3, as DNA: TGTGCCAGCAGTCCCGGGCTAGCGGGGGAGCAGTACTTC. Translated, it gives CASSPGLAGEQYF. The chain links TRBV7-9 to TRBJ2-7; 9 bases map to TRBD2. J gave up 7 bases and V 6 bases, and 7 bases lay outside the gene matches. Germline V gene lookup returns CDR1 SEHNR and CDR2 FQNEAQ (reference sequence). This CDR3 region has 13 residues.